The source of this TCR beta chain is a study of blood T cells in healthy people across ages. Whole-study context: There was about one barcoded beta molecule captured by template switching per two T cells.

The CDR3 length is 15 residues. The germline gives CDR1 DFQATT, CDR2 SNEGSKA (reference sequence). V trimming: 5 bases; J trimming: 0 bases; junction bases outside the gene matches: 4. Primers used in a second PCR of about 6 to 11 cycles were a sample-barcoded 5' primer and a J-beta primer mix. All cDNA molecules were each tagged by a template-switch adaptor with 12 random nucleotides. Every sample gave at least 3 million paired-end reads containing CDR3. TCRdb itself ran the 5' RACE reads through MiXCR, one entry per CDR3 protein. The sample gives about 970,000 distinct CDR3 sequences, roughly 51% of which show up once; 20% to 25% is in the top ten. Each sample gave at least 7 million isolated PBMCs. This clonotype was counted only a few times.

The V gene is TRBV20-1, the J gene TRBJ2-3; 11 bases are shared with TRBD2. The sequence came from a woman aged 55 to 70 in good health. Input material: blood. In DNA form, the CDR3 reads TGCAGTGCTCTAACTAGCGGGGGTAGCACAGATACGCAGTATTTT. This encodes CSALTSGGSTDTQYF.